The 15 T cell receptor beta chains listed next were all sequenced from one sample in a study of CD8+CD57+ T cells in acquired aplastic anemia. An expansion of CD8+CD57+ cells by flow cytometry had been shown in patients chosen for sequencing. Genomic DNA provided the template from which TCR beta VDJ and CDR3 profiles were obtained. TCRdb itself ran the reads through MiXCR, one entry per CDR3 protein. The table has 150,000 to 200,000 distinct CDR3 sequences, roughly 43% seen once. The source material was sorted CD4+, CD8+, or CD8+CD57+ T cells (not recorded which) from PBMCs. These receptors all come from a human donor with aplastic anemia.

V is TRBV25-1 and J is TRBJ2-1; TRBD2 matches 12 bases. This CDR3 spans 14 amino acids. Unmatched junction bases numbered 7, after V lost 7 bases and J lost 9 bases. Germline V CDR1 and CDR2: MGHDK, SYGVNS. CDR3 coding DNA: TGTGCCAGCACGGCTAGCGGGAGGGCCTTTGAGCAGTTCTTC. Its protein product is CASTASGRAFEQFF.

Details on this clonotype: Relative to the germline gene, one junction end is altered; a read error may explain this. This sequence joins TRBV7-3 and TRBJ1-2; weak D call: TRBD1 (5 bases). The germline V gene has CDR1 SGHTA and CDR2 FQGTGA. The CDR3 length is 14 residues. The CDR3 region is CASSPLGGTYDYTF. Written as DNA, the CDR3 is TGTGCCAGCAGCCCACTTGGGGGGACCTATGACTACACCTTC.

This clonotype appeared a few times. The rearrangement joins TRBV24-1 to TRBJ1-1, with D perhaps matching TRBD1 (5 bases). CDR1 is KGHDR and CDR2 is SFDVKD in the germline V gene. This CDR3 spans 12 amino acids. V lost 9 bases, J lost 5 bases, and 12 bases lay in between. This CDR3 reads CATQIWGTEAFF. In DNA form, the CDR3 reads TGTGCCACCCAAATATGGGGGACTGAAGCTTTCTTT.

V is TRBV29-1 and J is TRBJ2-1; TRBD2 aligns across 11 bases. This CDR3 is built from 14 residues. With 1 base clipped from V and 7 bases from J, the junction kept 3 bases outside the gene matches. Per germline, CDR1 SQVTM and CDR2 ANQGSEA. Here the CDR3 DNA reads TGCAGCGTTGAAGGGGGACTAGCGGTAAATGAGCAGTTCTTC. Amino acids: CSVEGGLAVNEQFF.

This clonotype was counted a few times. The chain recombines TRBV27 with TRBJ1-2; weak D call: TRBD1 (6 bases). The CDR3 extends over 15 amino acids. CDR1 and CDR2 from the germline V gene are MNHEY and SMNVEV (reference sequence). The ends were cut back, 8 bases at V and 3 bases at J, with 19 bases in the middle. CDR3 amino acids: CASAAAGQGHYGYTF. The DNA for the CDR3 is TGTGCCAGCGCCGCGGCGGGGCAGGGGCACTATGGCTACACCTTC.

This clonotype was detected only a few times. The V gene is TRBV6-5, the J gene TRBJ2-1, with 8 bases aligning to TRBD1. The CDR3 is 15 amino acids. Trimming took 2 bases from V and 6 from J; bases not matched to a gene: 6. The germline V gene encodes CDR1 MNHEY and CDR2 SVGAGI. CDR3 nucleotide sequence: TGTGCCAGCAGTTACCCAGGGGGCCTGAGCAATGAGCAGTTCTTC. It yields the protein CASSYPGGLSNEQFF.

This clonotype was seen at least ten times. This chain links TRBV27 with TRBJ2-7; 8 bases match TRBD1. Germline CDR1 MNHEY, CDR2 SMNVEV (reference sequence). J was trimmed by 2 bases and V by 6 bases; bases with no gene match: 6. The CDR3 sequence is 14 residues long. This CDR3 is CASSPPGQAYEQYF. The CDR3 DNA is TGTGCCAGCAGCCCACCGGGACAGGCCTACGAGCAGTACTTC.

The V gene is TRBV2, the J gene TRBJ1-1, with D possibly matching TRBD1 (6 bases). Germline-derived CDR1 and CDR2 are SNHLY and FYNNEI. The CDR3 is made up of 12 amino acids. The V end was cut by 4 bases, the J end by 7 bases, with 10 bases between. CDR3 sequence reads: CASSVGAVEAFF. The CDR3 coding sequence is TGTGCCAGCAGTGTGGGGGCGGTTGAAGCTTTCTTT.

The gene calls are TRBV12-3 or TRBV12-4 and TRBJ2-1; TRBD2 aligns across 13 bases. The CDR3 extends over 14 amino acids. The junction had 3 bases not matched to a gene; V was cut back by 11 bases and J by 2 bases. CDR3 loop: CAGTSGATYNEQFF. DNA for the CDR3: TGTGCCGGGACTAGCGGGGCGACCTACAATGAGCAGTTCTTC.

This chain joins TRBV12-3 or TRBV12-4 and TRBJ1-2; maybe TRBD1 (6 bases). Trimming pared 5 bases from V and 3 bases from J, leaving 16 bases between. This CDR3 is built from 15 residues. This CDR3 reads CASSPTGKMDYGYTF. Written as DNA, the CDR3 is TGTGCCAGCAGTCCGACAGGAAAAATGGACTATGGCTACACCTTC.

This clonotype was seen a handful of times. The CDR3 here is CSVADSLNYGYTF. In DNA form, the CDR3 reads TGCAGCGTTGCGGACAGCTTGAACTATGGCTACACCTTC. The rearrangement uses TRBV29-1 and TRBJ1-2; the D gene is possibly TRBD1 (6 bases). V lost 4 bases and J 2 bases, leaving 11 bases between the germline ends. The CDR3 length is 13 residues. Germline CDR1 reads SQVTM; CDR2 reads ANQGSEA.

In its sample, this clonotype was seen a few times. This rearrangement joins TRBV12-3 or TRBV12-4 to TRBJ2-4, with 7 bases matching TRBD2. This CDR3 is 16 amino acids long. The trim removed 3 bases at V and 9 bases at J, leaving 14 bases unmatched. The CDR3 DNA follows: TGTGCCAGCAGTTTTTGGGGGGGTAGCAGGAGGGGCATTCAGTACTTC. This gives the protein CASSFWGGSRRGIQYF.

Worth noting for this clonotype: Given a much more abundant clone one base away, this may be a read error. This chain links TRBV5-1 with TRBJ2-5; D could derive from TRBD1 or TRBD2 (5 bases each). This CDR3 comprises 12 residues. Per germline, CDR1 SGHRS and CDR2 YFSETQ. The CDR3 reads CASSWDQETLYF. Written as DNA, the CDR3 is TGCGCCAGCAGCTGGGACCAAGAGACCCTGTACTTC.

This clonotype showed up many times. The chain joins TRBV19 to TRBJ1-1; D may be TRBD1 (6 bases). V lost 6 bases and J 5 bases, leaving 16 bases between the germline ends. This CDR3 region has 14 residues. Germline V gene lookup returns CDR1 LNHDA and CDR2 SQIVND (reference sequence). Here the CDR3 reads CASRNPGARTEAFF. DNA for the CDR3: TGTGCCAGTAGGAACCCAGGGGCGAGGACTGAAGCTTTCTTT.

The V gene is TRBV10-3, the J gene TRBJ1-2; a weak D match, TRBD1 (5 bases). The ends were cut back, 3 bases at V and 3 bases at J, with 8 bases in the middle. The CDR3 length is 13 residues. Looked up from germline, CDR1 is ENHRY and CDR2 is SYGVKD. The CDR3 here is CAISDQGDYGYTF. The CDR3 DNA sequence: TGTGCCATCAGTGACCAGGGTGACTATGGCTACACCTTC.